This T cell receptor beta chain was documented in a study of spatial heterogeneity in lung cancer. General study findings and limits: Expanded alpha and beta TCR counts within tumors tracked tumor mutation counts.

The germline V gene has CDR1 SGHRS and CDR2 YFSETQ. The CDR3 sequence is 13 residues long. V dropped 2 bases and J dropped 9 bases, with 14 bases sitting between them. Noted time point: sample taken at primary tumor resection. Whole RNA was taken from tumor, nontumor lung or frozen PBMC; it was then sequenced unsorted. Individually, TCR cDNA molecules were each labelled with a unique molecular identifier. TCRdb re-called the 5' RACE reads through MiXCR, storing one row per CDR3 protein. The sample lists 4,000 to 5,500 distinct CDR3 sequences, under 9.5% occurring once. Remarks on this clonotype: Antigen specificity is unknown.

Sequenced here: lung tumor tissue, sampled at surgery. The chain links TRBV5-1 to TRBJ2-5, with D perhaps matching TRBD2 (6 bases). This TCR was recovered from a female donor with early-stage non-small cell lung cancer. As DNA, the CDR3 is TGCGCCAGCAGCTTCGGCGGGGAACCTGCCCAGTACTTC. The encoded protein is CASSFGGEPAQYF.